These 5 T cell receptor beta chains were all obtained from the same sample, sequenced in a study of cytomegalovirus exposure and HLA in healthy donors. The PCR made use of 60 Vbeta and 13 Jbeta primers. Sequencing was performed with immunoSEQ multiplex PCR; in TCRdb, only in-frame clones are kept and a portion is missing. Of 150,000 to 200,000 clones listed, roughly three quarters are singletons. The sample comprised PBMCs. The receptors were sampled from a man aged 18 to 35 in good health and CMV-seropositive.

This clone was recorded once. The gene calls are TRBV4-1 and TRBJ1-5, with no clear D. Germline CDR1 MGHRA, CDR2 YSYEKL. V gave up 0 bases and J gave up 6 bases, with 12 bases separating them. CDR3 size: 15 residues. The CDR3 is CASSQDWQVGQPQHF. In DNA form, the CDR3 reads TGCGCCAGCAGCCAAGATTGGCAGGTGGGTCAGCCCCAGCATTTT.

The chain joins TRBV2 to TRBJ1-2; 7 bases agree with TRBD1. The CDR3 loop spans 14 amino acids. Per germline, CDR1 SNHLY and CDR2 FYNNEI. V shed 5 bases, J shed 4 bases, and the junction held 7 bases outside the gene matches. DNA of the CDR3: TGTGCCAGCAGTCCCGGACAGGCGAGCTATGGCTACACCTTC. Its protein is CASSPGQASYGYTF.

The chain uses TRBV7-8 and TRBJ2-1, with 8 nucleotides matching TRBD2. V lost 3 bases and J lost 5; bases outside the gene matches: 9. This CDR3 comprises 16 residues. Germline CDR1 SGHVS, CDR2 FQNEAQ. CDR3: CASSLDQRELDNEQFF. CDR3 DNA sequence: TGTGCCAGCAGCTTGGACCAGCGGGAGCTGGACAATGAGCAGTTCTTC. The whole variable domain, remainder taken from reference TRBV7-8 and TRBJ2-1, is GAGVSQSPRYKVAKRGQDVALRCDPISGHVSLFWYQQALGQGPEFLTYFQNEAQLDKSGLPSDRFFAERPEGSVSTLKIQRTQQEDSAVYLCASSLDQRELDNEQFFGPGTRLTVL.

V gene TRBV7-9 combines with J gene TRBJ2-1, with a tentative D call TRBD2 (6 bases). V lost 5 bases and J 1 base, leaving 18 bases between the germline ends. The CDR3 spans 17 residues. Germline V CDR1 and CDR2: SEHNR, FQNEAQ (reference sequence). The CDR3 reads CASSEGVGLPSYNEQFF. CDR3 coding DNA: TGTGCCAGCAGCGAAGGCGTCGGACTACCGTCCTACAATGAGCAGTTCTTC. The whole variable domain, remainder taken from reference TRBV7-9 and TRBJ2-1, is DTGVSQNPRHKITKRGQNVTFRCDPISEHNRLYWYRQTLGQGPEFLTYFQNEAQLEKSRLLSDRFSAERPKGSFSTLEIQRTEQGDSAMYLCASSEGVGLPSYNEQFFGPGTRLTVL.

Ten or more counts support this clone. The chain combines TRBV6-6 with TRBJ1-5; tentatively, D is TRBD1 (6 bases). Trimming took off 5 bases at V and 0 bases at J, with 11 bases between the two ends. This CDR3 has 15 amino acids. The germline V gene has CDR1 MNHNY and CDR2 SVGAGI (reference sequence). CDR3 sequence reads: CASSRDTYSNQPQHF. The CDR3 nucleotides read TGTGCCAGCAGTCGGGACACTTATAGCAATCAGCCCCAGCATTTT.